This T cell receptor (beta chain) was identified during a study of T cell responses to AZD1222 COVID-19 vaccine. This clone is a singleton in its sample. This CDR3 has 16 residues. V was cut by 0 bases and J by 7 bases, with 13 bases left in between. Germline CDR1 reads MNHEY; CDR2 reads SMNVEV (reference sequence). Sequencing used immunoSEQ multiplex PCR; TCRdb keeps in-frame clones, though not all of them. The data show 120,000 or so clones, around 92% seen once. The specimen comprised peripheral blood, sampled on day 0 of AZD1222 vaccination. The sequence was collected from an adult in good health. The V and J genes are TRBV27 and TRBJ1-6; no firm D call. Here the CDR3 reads CASSLSGSFLNSPLHF. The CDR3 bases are TGTGCCAGCAGTTTATCAGGGAGCTTCCTAAATTCACCCCTCCACTTT.